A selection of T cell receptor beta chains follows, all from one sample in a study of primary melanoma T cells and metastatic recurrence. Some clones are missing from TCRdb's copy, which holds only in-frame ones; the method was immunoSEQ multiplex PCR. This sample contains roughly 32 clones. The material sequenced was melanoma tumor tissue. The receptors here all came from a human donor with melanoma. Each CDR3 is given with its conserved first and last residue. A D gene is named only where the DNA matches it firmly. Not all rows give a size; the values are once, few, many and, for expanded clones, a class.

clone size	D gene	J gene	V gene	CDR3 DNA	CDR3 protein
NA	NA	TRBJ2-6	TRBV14	TGTGCCAGCAGCCAAGAGTTAGGATTCGCTGGGGCCAACGTCCTGACTTTC	CASSQELGFAGANVLTF
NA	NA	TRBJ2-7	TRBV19	TGTGCCAGTAGTATATCTCCTGGAAGATACTACGAGCAGTACTTC	CASSISPGRYYEQYF
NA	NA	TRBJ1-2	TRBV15	TGTGCCACCAGCAGAGGAGAGGGAACCTATGGCTACACCTTC	CATSRGEGTYGYTF
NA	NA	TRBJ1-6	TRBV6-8	TGTGCCAGCAACAACAGGGATTCTAATTCACCCCTCCACTTT	CASNNRDSNSPLHF
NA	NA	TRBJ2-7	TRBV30	TGTGCCTGGAGGCGAGCGGGTTTCTCCTACGAGCAGTACTTC	CAWRRAGFSYEQYF
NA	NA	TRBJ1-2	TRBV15	TGTGCCAGCAGCTTAGATGCCTCCCAGAGAGGCTACACCTTC	CASSLDASQRGYTF
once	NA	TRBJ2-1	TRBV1	TGCGCCAGCAGCCAAGAGAAGTACAATGAGCAGTTCTTC	CASSQEKYNEQFF
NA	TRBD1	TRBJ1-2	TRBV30	TGTGCCTGCCAGGGGGTCTATGGCTACACCTTC	CACQGVYGYTF